The 20 T cell receptor beta chains below were found in one sample sequenced in a study of control samples from healthy donors and cancer patients. Here immunoSEQ multiplex PCR was the method, and the copy in TCRdb shows in-frame clones only, minus some. The table has about 18,000 clones, around 83% seen once. The sample comprised PBMCs. Receptors were obtained from a man of 80 years or more with head and neck cancer.

This clone was picked up one time. CDR3 sequence (DNA): TGTGCCAGCAGTGAACTTCCGCCGGGAACTGAAGCTTTCTTT. It is translated as CASSELPPGTEAFF. The chain couples TRBV25-1 to TRBJ1-1; D is ambiguous. The CDR3 has 14 amino acids. Germline-derived CDR1 and CDR2 are MGHDK and SYGVNS. Trimming took 2 bases from V and 5 from J, leaving 12 bases between them.

V usage is TRBV29-1 and J usage is TRBJ1-2; D not resolved. The V end lost 0 bases, the J end lost 3 bases, and 5 bases lay between the germline ends. This CDR3 comprises 12 residues. In germline, CDR1 is SQVTM, CDR2 ANQGSEA. This CDR3 reads CSVEDRYYGYTF. DNA for the CDR3: TGCAGCGTTGAAGACCGCTACTATGGCTACACCTTC. Using reference TRBV29-1 and TRBJ1-2 for the parts outside the CDR3, the full variable domain is SAVISQKPSRDICQRGTSLTIQCQVDSQVTMMFWYRQQPGQSLTLIATANQGSEATYESGFVIDKFPISRPNLTFSTLTVSNMSPEDSSIYLCSVEDRYYGYTFGSGTRLTVV.

This clone was counted a single time. V usage is TRBV7-2 and J usage is TRBJ1-1; D uncertain. This CDR3 is built from 13 residues. Germline V gene sequence: CDR1 SGHTA, CDR2 FQGNSA. V dropped 5 bases and J dropped 1 base, with 8 bases sitting between them. The CDR3: CASSPDANTEAFF. The CDR3 region has the DNA TGTGCCAGCAGCCCAGACGCGAACACTGAAGCTTTCTTT.

J is TRBJ2-7 and V is TRBV19, with TRBD1 identical over 9 bases. V lost 5 bases and J lost 5; bases outside the gene matches: 10. CDR3 length: 15 residues. The V gene's germline CDR1 is LNHDA and CDR2 SQIVND (reference sequence). The CDR3 here is CASSSLAGQGDEQYF. The CDR3 DNA reads TGTGCCAGTAGTTCCCTCGCGGGACAGGGAGACGAGCAGTACTTC.

A few counts support this clone. The rearrangement uses TRBV10-3 and TRBJ2-2; 10 bases agree with TRBD1. Germline CDR1 and CDR2: ENHRY and SYGVKD. Trimming at V came to 0 bases and at J to 0 bases, leaving 10 bases not matched to a gene. CDR3 length equals 20 residues. CDR3 DNA sequence: TGTGCCATCAGTGAGTCGGGACCGGGACAGGGGCGGTCGAACACCGGGGAGCTGTTTTTT. Translation gives CAISESGPGQGRSNTGELFF.

The chain uses TRBV24-1 and TRBJ2-7; 7 bases are shared with TRBD1. The J segment lost 1 base and the V segment lost 2 bases, leaving 7 bases of the junction unmatched. Germline-derived CDR1 and CDR2 are KGHDR and SFDVKD. The CDR3 spans 16 residues. CDR3 region: CATSDWDSVPSYEQYF. DNA for the CDR3: TGTGCCACCAGTGATTGGGACAGCGTGCCATCCTACGAGCAGTACTTC.

The rearrangement links TRBV4-2 to TRBJ1-2, with D tentatively TRBD1 (5 bases). Germline V gene lookup returns CDR1 LGHNA and CDR2 YNFKEQ. The CDR3 loop spans 14 amino acids. V shed 0 bases and J shed 4 bases, with 9 bases lying between them. The CDR3 sequence: CASSQDEGSYGYTF. CDR3 bases: TGTGCCAGCAGCCAAGATGAGGGGTCCTATGGCTACACCTTC.

This sequence joins TRBV2 and TRBJ2-1; D may be TRBD2 (5 bases). Germline CDR1 is SNHLY and CDR2 is FYNNEI. Trimming pared 6 bases from V and 5 bases from J, leaving 14 bases between. CDR3 size: 14 residues. In DNA, the CDR3 is TGTGCCAGCAGCATGACGGGAAGAGACAATGAGCAGTTCTTC. Amino acids: CASSMTGRDNEQFF.

V usage is TRBV5-1 and J usage is TRBJ1-2; possibly TRBD1 for D (5 bases). CDR3 length equals 15 residues. Germline V gene sequence: CDR1 SGHRS, CDR2 YFSETQ. Deletions cut 3 bases from V and 2 bases from J, with 14 bases between. Written as DNA, the CDR3 is TGCGCCAGCAGCTCCCAGGATCAGGGAAACTATGGCTACACCTTC. It is translated as CASSSQDQGNYGYTF.

This clone was observed once. The V gene is TRBV2, the J gene TRBJ2-5, with TRBD2 identical over 9 bases. The CDR3 runs to 15 residues. The germline V gene has CDR1 SNHLY and CDR2 FYNNEI. J gave up 2 bases and V 6 bases, and 7 bases lay outside the gene matches. This CDR3 is CASSSPAGGQETQYF. The CDR3 nucleotides read TGTGCCAGCAGCTCTCCGGCGGGAGGGCAAGAGACCCAGTACTTC.

The V and J genes are TRBV5-4 and TRBJ2-5; maybe TRBD2 (7 bases). Between the trimmed V and J ends, which lost 4 bases and 5 bases, there was a span of 15 bases. Germline V gene lookup returns CDR1 SGHNT and CDR2 YYREEE (reference sequence). This CDR3 spans 14 amino acids. This chain's CDR3 is CASSLGGGAETQYF. CDR3 nucleotides: TGTGCCAGCAGCCTGGGCGGGGGCGCGGAGACCCAGTACTTC.

There are a few counts of this clone. The chain combines TRBV12-3 or TRBV12-4 with TRBJ1-2; D gene ambiguous. The V end was cut by 5 bases, the J end by 2 bases, with 9 bases between. The CDR3 has 13 amino acids. CDR3 nucleotides: TGTGCCAGCAGTCCCACTACCAACTATGGCTACACCTTC. Translating gives CASSPTTNYGYTF.

The chain has TRBV18 and TRBJ1-1; no clear D gene. V was clipped by 6 bases and J by 0 bases, with 11 bases between them. The CDR3 sequence is 14 residues long. Germline V CDR1 and CDR2: KGHSH, LQKENI. CDR3 nucleotides: TGTGCCAGCTCCACAAACACGTTGAACACTGAAGCTTTCTTT. It translates to CASSTNTLNTEAFF.

V is TRBV6-5 and J is TRBJ2-7; TRBD1 matches at 8 bases. V lost 5 bases to trimming and J lost 3 bases; unmatched junction nucleotides: 6. The CDR3 has 14 amino acids. The V gene's germline CDR1 is MNHEY and CDR2 SVGAGI. The CDR3: CASSTGTGGYEQYF. The CDR3 DNA reads as TGTGCCAGCAGTACCGGGACAGGAGGCTACGAGCAGTACTTC.

The chain uses TRBV19 and TRBJ2-3; 9 bases are a match to TRBD2. V was pared by 1 base and J by 4 bases, with 9 bases of the junction left unmatched. The germline V gene encodes CDR1 LNHDA and CDR2 SQIVND (reference sequence). This CDR3 is 17 amino acids long. Here the CDR3 DNA reads TGTGCCAGTAGTATAGCCTGGGCGGGAGGGCCCGCAGATACGCAGTATTTT. This gives the protein CASSIAWAGGPADTQYF.

The rearrangement links TRBV4-3 to TRBJ2-3; 7 bases line up with TRBD1. Trimming removed 2 bases from V and 5 bases from J; junction bases left unmatched: 1. From germline, CDR1 is LGHNA and CDR2 YSLEER. This CDR3 has 13 amino acids. CDR3 sequence reads: CASSQQGEDTQYF. CDR3 DNA sequence: TGCGCCAGCAGCCAACAGGGGGAAGATACGCAGTATTTT.

This rearrangement joins TRBV5-8 to TRBJ1-5; D gene uncertain. There are 13 residues in the CDR3. V was trimmed by 3 bases and J by 11 bases, leaving 15 bases between them. Germline V gives CDR1 SGHTS, CDR2 YDEGEE. In DNA form, the CDR3 reads TGTGCCAGCAGCTGGCAACCTTCCCGCGCCCAGCATTTT. As protein: CASSWQPSRAQHF.

This chain uses TRBV19 with TRBJ1-1, with TRBD1 identical over 10 bases. Germline assignment: CDR1 LNHDA and CDR2 SQIVND (reference sequence). This CDR3 has 12 residues. Germline trimming cut 6 bases from V and 6 bases from J; bases unmatched to any gene: 1. The DNA of the CDR3 is TGTGCCAGTAGCGGGACAGGGGCTGAAGCTTTCTTT. It yields the protein CASSGTGAEAFF.

The chain recombines TRBV6-2 or TRBV6-3 with TRBJ2-1; 10 bases are a match to TRBD2. With V trimmed by 2 bases and J by 1 base, 8 bases remained unmatched. The germline gives CDR1 MNHEY, CDR2 SVGEGT. The CDR3 length is 18 residues. This chain's CDR3 is CASSYGLAGVGSYNEQFF. CDR3 DNA: TGTGCCAGCAGTTACGGGCTAGCGGGAGTCGGTTCCTACAATGAGCAGTTCTTC.

With regard to this clone: The junction departs from the called germline gene at one end, perhaps through a read error. Other DNA variants within this sample encode the same CDR3. V and J are TRBV6-2 or TRBV6-3 and TRBJ1-1; 9 nucleotides align to TRBD1. The CDR3 runs 15 residues. Germline assignment: CDR1 MNHEY and CDR2 SVGEGT. For the CDR3, the DNA is TGCGCCAGCAGTCGTCCCGGGACAGGGTCCACTGAAGCTTTCTTT. Translated, it gives CASSRPGTGSTEAFF.